This T cell receptor beta chain was documented in a study of T cells in Graves' hyperthyroidism and ophthalmopathy. Regions amplified from RNA transcripts were the TCR beta CDR3 regions. HTBI primers drove first-round RT-PCR of the TCR CDR3. MiXCR, applied by TCRdb to the multiplex PCR reads, yields one record per CDR3 protein. The sample carries some 720,000 distinct CDR3 sequences, roughly 15% recorded once. This clonotype was seen only a few times. Germline V gene sequence: CDR1 SGHTA, CDR2 FQGTGA. V lost 2 bases and J 8 bases, leaving 13 bases between the germline ends. The CDR3 covers 14 residues.

Sample: blood. This chain joins TRBV7-3 and TRBJ2-1; weak D call: TRBD2 (5 bases). The receptor's source is a man younger than 35 with Graves' hyperthyroidism. The CDR3: CASSLGGTGYEQFF. CDR3 bases: TGTGCCAGCAGCTTAGGAGGTACTGGCTATGAGCAGTTCTTC.